What follows are 26 T cell receptor beta chains derived from one specimen sequenced in a study of CD8 T cells in Susac syndrome. Reverse transcription of roughly 0.45 to 1 ug RNA used random hexamers. Using its own MiXCR run on the immunoSEQ multiplex PCR reads, TCRdb lists one record per CDR3 protein. The sample contains some 26,000 distinct CDR3 sequences, around 93% of which appear only once. What was sequenced was CD8+ T cells from PBMCs. The receptors stem from a human donor with Susac syndrome.

This chain joins TRBV29-1 and TRBJ1-2; no clear D gene. The CDR3 contains 14 residues. The germline V gene encodes CDR1 SQVTM and CDR2 ANQGSEA. With 6 bases removed from V and 0 bases from J, the gap between germline ends came to 14 bases. CDR3 DNA sequence: TGCAGCGTGGGTTCGGGATCCCCTAACTATGGCTACACCTTC. Residues: CSVGSGSPNYGYTF.

This clonotype has only one observation. The CDR3 loop is CAFAGNYGYTF. Here the CDR3 DNA reads TGTGCCTTTGCGGGGAACTATGGCTACACCTTC. V and J are TRBV14 and TRBJ1-2; no clear D gene. The CDR3 runs 11 residues. V was shortened by 11 bases and J by 2 bases, with 9 bases between the two germline ends. CDR1 is SGHDN and CDR2 is FVKESK in the germline V gene. Based on the CDR3 plus reference TRBV14 and TRBJ1-2, the full variable domain is EAGVTQFPSHSVIEKGQTVTLRCDPISGHDNLYWYRRVMGKEIKFLLHFVKESKQDESGMPNNRFLAERTGGTYSTLKVQPAELEDSGVYFCAFAGNYGYTFGSGTRLTVV.

This clonotype appeared a single time. The gene calls are TRBV28 and TRBJ1-1; a possible D gene is TRBD1 (5 bases). Germline V lookup: CDR1 MDHEN, CDR2 SYDVKM. V was clipped by 8 bases and J by 1 base, with 17 bases between them. The CDR3 length is 15 residues. The CDR3 DNA sequence: TGTGCCAGCTCTTTTCCAATCGGACAGAACACTGAAGCTTTCTTT. Amino acids: CASSFPIGQNTEAFF.

This rearrangement joins TRBV7-2 to TRBJ2-7, with D tentatively TRBD2 (5 bases). CDR3 size: 14 residues. Looked up from germline, CDR1 is SGHTA and CDR2 is FQGNSA. Trimming left V 3 bases short and J 2 bases short, with 11 bases between. This CDR3 is CASSLRAFTYEQYF. CDR3 sequence (DNA): TGTGCCAGCAGCTTGAGGGCCTTCACCTACGAGCAGTACTTC.

The gene calls are TRBV20-1 and TRBJ1-5; TRBD1 is a possible D gene (5 bases). Trimming cost V 0 bases and J 4 bases, with 10 bases left between them. The CDR3 loop spans 14 amino acids. Germline V gene sequence: CDR1 DFQATT, CDR2 SNEGSKA (reference sequence). The DNA for the CDR3 is TGCAGTGCTAGAGACCGGGGCGGTAATCAGCCCCAGCATTTT. This gives the protein CSARDRGGNQPQHF.

This chain joins TRBV2 and TRBJ2-7; 11 bases are a match to TRBD1. V trimming: 6 bases; J trimming: 5 bases; junction bases outside the gene matches: 9. The CDR3 is 15 residues long. Germline CDR1 is SNHLY and CDR2 is FYNNEI. CDR3 protein: CASRTGTGGGHEQYF. Written as DNA, the CDR3 is TGTGCCAGCAGGACAGGGACAGGGGGTGGCCACGAGCAGTACTTC.

As DNA, the CDR3 is TGTGCCAGCAGCTTCCGACGGAGCTACGAGCAGTACTTC. Its translation: CASSFRRSYEQYF. The V call is TRBV11-1, the J call TRBJ2-7, with D unclear. Germline V gives CDR1 SGHAT, CDR2 FQDESV (reference sequence). The CDR3 runs 13 residues. Trimming removed 3 bases at V and 3 bases at J, with 9 bases between. Full variable domain (remainder filled in from reference TRBV11-1 and TRBJ2-7): EAEVAQSPRYKITEKSQAVAFWCDPISGHATLYWYRQILGQGPELLVQFQDESVVDDSQLPKDRFSAERLKGVDSTLKIQPAELGDSAMYLCASSFRRSYEQYFGPGTRLTVT.

The rearrangement uses TRBV19 and TRBJ2-7; 9 bases agree with TRBD1. Trimming at V came to 5 bases and at J to 1 base, leaving 3 bases not matched to a gene. Germline V lookup: CDR1 LNHDA, CDR2 SQIVND (reference sequence). The CDR3 has 14 amino acids. The CDR3 DNA reads TGTGCCAGTAGTCTGACAGGGGGTTCCTACGAGCAGTACTTC. Translated, it gives CASSLTGGSYEQYF.

The gene calls are TRBV5-4 and TRBJ2-7; 9 bases map to TRBD1. Losses at the gene ends were 4 bases for V and 4 bases for J; bases not matched to a gene: 3. Per the germline V gene, CDR1 is SGHNT and CDR2 is YYREEE (reference sequence). This CDR3 comprises 13 residues. CDR3 residues: CASSDGTGYEQYF. CDR3 sequence (DNA): TGTGCCAGCAGCGATGGGACAGGGTACGAGCAGTACTTC.

The gene calls are TRBV10-3 and TRBJ1-6, with D perhaps matching TRBD1 (6 bases). CDR3 length equals 14 residues. Trimming removed 2 bases at V and 7 bases at J, with 9 bases between. Germline V gene data show CDR1 as ENHRY and CDR2 as SYGVKD. Here the CDR3 DNA reads TGTGCCATCAGTGAGGAACAGGGAAATTCACCCCTCCACTTT. It is translated as CAISEEQGNSPLHF.

A note on this clonotype: Relative to the germline gene, one junction end is altered; a read error may explain this. As DNA, the CDR3 is TGTGCCAGCAGCTCAAATCAACTCCCGGGACAGGATTTC. It translates to CASSSNQLPGQDF. This chain links TRBV13 with TRBJ2-7; 8 bases line up with TRBD1. CDR3 length: 13 amino acids. Germline lookup yields CDR1 PRHDT and CDR2 FYEKMQ (reference sequence).

V is TRBV28 and J is TRBJ2-2; 8 positions match TRBD1. Germline values: CDR1 MDHEN, CDR2 SYDVKM. The CDR3 is 14 residues long. V lost 6 bases and J lost 5; bases outside the gene matches: 5. The CDR3 DNA is TGTGCCAGCAGCCTACAGGGGGATACCGGGGAGCTGTTTTTT. Protein product: CASSLQGDTGELFF.

V gene TRBV5-4 combines with J gene TRBJ2-7; 12 bases align to TRBD1. The germline V gene has CDR1 SGHNT and CDR2 YYREEE (reference sequence). This CDR3 contains 15 residues. Germline trimming cut 3 bases from V and 3 bases from J; bases unmatched to any gene: 4. Here the CDR3 DNA reads TGTGCCAGCAGCTCGGGACAGGGGGCCCACTACGAGCAGTACTTC. Protein product: CASSSGQGAHYEQYF.

The chain links TRBV28 to TRBJ2-7; TRBD2 might be the D (6 bases). Per germline, CDR1 MDHEN and CDR2 SYDVKM. The CDR3 covers 14 residues. Trimming took 5 bases from V and 0 from J, leaving 11 bases between them. CDR3 in amino acids: CASSKPGLSYEQYF. CDR3 DNA sequence: TGTGCCAGCAGTAAGCCGGGACTCTCCTACGAGCAGTACTTC.

The J gene is TRBJ2-1, the V gene TRBV9; perhaps D is TRBD1 or TRBD2 (5 bases each). The germline V and J ends were trimmed by 4 bases and 3 bases, with 14 bases remaining between them. The CDR3 is 15 amino acids. Germline V lookup: CDR1 SGDLS, CDR2 YYNGEE. CDR3: CASSPLNGGYNEQFF. The CDR3 DNA reads as TGTGCCAGCAGCCCACTGAATGGGGGCTACAATGAGCAGTTCTTC.

The chain links TRBV9 to TRBJ2-7; 8 bases match TRBD1. There are 14 residues in the CDR3. V lost 4 bases to trimming and J lost 3 bases; unmatched junction nucleotides: 6. Per germline, CDR1 SGDLS and CDR2 YYNGEE. The CDR3 loop is CASSFQGAGYEQYF. The CDR3 nucleotides read TGTGCCAGCAGCTTCCAGGGGGCGGGCTACGAGCAGTACTTC.

The rearrangement joins TRBV28 to TRBJ2-7; 10 positions match TRBD1. Germline assignment: CDR1 MDHEN and CDR2 SYDVKM. Trimming cost V 2 bases and J 0 bases; bases outside gene matches: 4. The CDR3 is made up of 16 amino acids. The CDR3 spells CASSLTGTGASYEQYF. The DNA of the CDR3 is TGTGCCAGCAGTTTAACCGGGACAGGGGCCTCCTACGAGCAGTACTTC.

The gene calls are TRBV7-9 and TRBJ2-5; D perhaps matches TRBD1 (6 bases). With 8 bases removed from V and 4 bases from J, the gap between germline ends came to 17 bases. Per the germline V gene, CDR1 is SEHNR and CDR2 is FQNEAQ (reference sequence). CDR3 length equals 14 residues. The DNA for the CDR3 is TGTGCCAGCCAAAGTACTCAGGGGTCAGAGACCCAGTACTTC. It specifies CASQSTQGSETQYF.

The CDR3 DNA reads as TGTGCCAGCAGTGAACTAGAGGGAGACAATGAAAAACTGTTTTTT. It codes for CASSELEGDNEKLFF. This chain links TRBV25-1 with TRBJ1-4; D ambiguous. CDR1 MGHDK and CDR2 SYGVNS come from the germline V gene. This CDR3 is built from 15 residues. Deletions cut 2 bases from V and 5 bases from J, with 12 bases between.

The J gene is TRBJ1-2, the V gene TRBV6-5; D is possibly TRBD1 (6 bases). Germline CDR1 and CDR2: MNHEY and SVGAGI. Trimming cost V 6 bases and J 2 bases, with 13 bases left between them. This CDR3 spans 14 amino acids. Written as DNA, the CDR3 is TGTGCCAGCAGACCAACAGGGTACAACTATGGCTACACCTTC. Its protein product is CASRPTGYNYGYTF.

Here the CDR3 DNA reads TGTGCCAGCAGCTTCCCGGCCCGATCCCCCGCCGGGGAGCTGTTTTTT. Its translation: CASSFPARSPAGELFF. This chain joins TRBV7-9 and TRBJ2-2, with unresolved D. The CDR3 is 16 residues long. V lost 3 bases to trimming and J lost 6 bases, with 17 bases between them. Germline V gene data show CDR1 as SEHNR and CDR2 as FQNEAQ (reference sequence).

This chain links TRBV30 with TRBJ1-5; D possibly corresponds to TRBD1 (5 bases). This CDR3 region has 14 residues. Trimming left V 1 base short and J 4 bases short, with 11 bases between. Germline V CDR1 and CDR2: GTSNPN, SVGIG (reference sequence). The CDR3 DNA reads as TGTGCCTGGAGTGGAGACAGCCAGAATCAGCCCCAGCATTTT. It specifies CAWSGDSQNQPQHF.

The chain couples TRBV5-6 to TRBJ1-2; 7 bases fit TRBD1. The V and J ends lost 4 bases and 5 bases, in that order; junction bases with no gene match: 5. This CDR3 is 13 amino acids long. CDR1 SGHDT and CDR2 YYEEEE come from the germline V gene. The CDR3 DNA reads as TGTGCCAGCAGCGCGGGACAGCGATATGGCTACACCTTC. Protein sequence: CASSAGQRYGYTF.

The chain has TRBV20-1 and TRBJ2-7; 7 nucleotides align to TRBD1. This CDR3 contains 16 residues. The trim removed 1 base at V and 5 bases at J, leaving 14 bases unmatched. Germline V lookup: CDR1 DFQATT, CDR2 SNEGSKA (reference sequence). CDR3 DNA sequence: TGCAGTGCTAGAGGCTTCCGGGACAGAGAGCTCCACGAGCAGTACTTC. Its translation is CSARGFRDRELHEQYF.

This chain uses TRBV7-9 with TRBJ1-1; D is undetermined. The CDR3 is 15 amino acids. Germline CDR1 is SEHNR and CDR2 is FQNEAQ (reference sequence). Trimming removed 1 base at V and 1 base at J, with 10 bases between. Here the CDR3 DNA reads TGTGCCAGCAGCTTAGTTAGCGGGCAGAACACTGAAGCTTTCTTT. Protein sequence: CASSLVSGQNTEAFF.

The chain uses TRBV5-1 and TRBJ2-7; no firm D call. Between the trimmed V and J ends, which lost 1 base and 4 bases, there was a span of 6 bases. The CDR3 has 12 amino acids. Germline V gives CDR1 SGHRS, CDR2 YFSETQ. The CDR3 bases are TGCGCCAGCAGCTTGAAGAGGTACGAGCAGTACTTC. Amino acids: CASSLKRYEQYF. Full variable domain (outside the CDR3, taken from reference TRBV5-1 and TRBJ2-7): KAGVTQTPRYLIKTRGQQVTLSCSPISGHRSVSWYQQTPGQGLQFLFEYFSETQRNKGNFPGRFSGRQFSNSRSEMNVSTLELGDSALYLCASSLKRYEQYFGPGTRLTVT.